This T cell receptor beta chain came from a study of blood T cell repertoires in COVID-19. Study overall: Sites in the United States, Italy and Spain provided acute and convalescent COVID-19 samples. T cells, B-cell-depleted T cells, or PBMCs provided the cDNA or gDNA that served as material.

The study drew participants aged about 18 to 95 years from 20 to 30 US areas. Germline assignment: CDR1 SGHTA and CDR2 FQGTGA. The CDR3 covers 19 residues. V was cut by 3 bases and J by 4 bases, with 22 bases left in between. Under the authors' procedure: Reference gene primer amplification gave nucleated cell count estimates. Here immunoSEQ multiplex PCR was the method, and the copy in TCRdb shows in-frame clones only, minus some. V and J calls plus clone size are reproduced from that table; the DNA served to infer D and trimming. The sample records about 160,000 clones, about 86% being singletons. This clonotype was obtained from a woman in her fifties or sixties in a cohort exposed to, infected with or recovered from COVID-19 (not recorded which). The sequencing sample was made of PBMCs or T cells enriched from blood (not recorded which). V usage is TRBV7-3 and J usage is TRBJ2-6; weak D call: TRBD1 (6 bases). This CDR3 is CASSFRPYTGLAGANVLTF. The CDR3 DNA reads TGTGCCAGCAGCTTTCGACCATATACAGGGCTCGCCGGGGCCAACGTCCTGACTTTC.